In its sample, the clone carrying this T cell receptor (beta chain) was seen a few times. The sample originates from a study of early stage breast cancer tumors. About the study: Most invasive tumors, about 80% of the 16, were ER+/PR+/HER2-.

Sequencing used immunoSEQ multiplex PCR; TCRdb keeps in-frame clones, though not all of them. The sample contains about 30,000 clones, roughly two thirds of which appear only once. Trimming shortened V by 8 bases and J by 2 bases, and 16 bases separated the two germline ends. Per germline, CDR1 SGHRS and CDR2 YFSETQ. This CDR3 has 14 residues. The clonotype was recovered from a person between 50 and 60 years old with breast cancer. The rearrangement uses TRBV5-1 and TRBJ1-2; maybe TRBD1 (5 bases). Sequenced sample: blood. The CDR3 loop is CASRGSAANYGYTF. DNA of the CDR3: TGCGCCAGTAGGGGATCGGCAGCAAACTATGGCTACACCTTC. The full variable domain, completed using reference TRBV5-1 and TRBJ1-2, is KAGVTQTPRYLIKTRGQQVTLSCSPISGHRSVSWYQQTPGQGLQFLFEYFSETQRNKGNFPGRFSGRQFSNSRSEMNVSTLELGDSALYLCASRGSAANYGYTFGSGTRLTVV.